This TCR beta chain was profiled in a study of T-cell memory formation after mild COVID-19. Notes on the study in general: Shrinking CD4+ clones resided mostly in CM and EM, and CD8+ ones in EMRA.

The CDR3 is 18 residues long. The junction had 8 bases not matched to a gene; V was cut back by 1 base and J by 1 base. Germline values: CDR1 LGHNA, CDR2 YNFKEQ. TCRdb used MiXCR to reprocess the 5' RACE reads, holding one entry per CDR3 protein. There are about 130,000 distinct CDR3 sequences in the sample; less than 6.5% occur only once, and roughly 2% lies in the top ten. Details on this clonotype: Its target is unknown.

The TCR originated in an adult woman who had mild COVID-19 (a few samples of this study predate the infection). Cell type and time point are not known. The specimen sequenced was PBMCs or a T cell subset sorted from them (not recorded which). The chain recombines TRBV4-2 with TRBJ2-3; TRBD2 agrees at 10 bases. The CDR3 loop is CASSQGASGSRGTDTQYF. The CDR3 nucleotides read TGTGCCAGCAGCCAAGGGGCTAGCGGGAGTCGAGGCACAGATACGCAGTATTTT.